The 24 T cell receptor beta chains listed next were all sequenced from one sample in a study of cytomegalovirus exposure and HLA in healthy donors. This PCR relied on a set of 60 Vbeta primers and 13 Jbeta primers. Clones were read by immunoSEQ multiplex PCR, and TCRdb kept only the in-frame ones, dropping some. The data contain some 56,000 clones, about 80% of them singletons. Sequenced material: PBMCs. The receptors here all came from a human donor in good health.

A remark on this clone: Other DNA sequences of this sample code for an identical CDR3. J is TRBJ2-3 and V is TRBV7-2; TRBD1 agrees at 7 bases. Germline loops: CDR1 SGHTA, CDR2 FQGNSA. Germline trimming cut 3 bases from V and 1 base from J; bases unmatched to any gene: 10. The length of the CDR3 is 17 residues. This CDR3 reads CASSFAGQGECTDTQYF. The CDR3, as DNA: TGTGCCAGCAGCTTCGCCGGGCAGGGGGAATGCACAGATACGCAGTATTTT.

The J gene is TRBJ2-3, the V gene TRBV7-2; 9 nucleotides align to TRBD1. Trimming cost V 4 bases and J 0 bases; bases outside gene matches: 2. Germline CDR1 SGHTA, CDR2 FQGNSA. The CDR3 spans 15 residues. The chain's CDR3 is CASSYRGPSTDTQYF. DNA for the CDR3: TGTGCCAGCAGCTACAGGGGGCCTAGCACAGATACGCAGTATTTT.

J is TRBJ2-1 and V is TRBV6-1; a weak D match, TRBD2 (5 bases). This CDR3 spans 15 amino acids. The V end was cut by 6 bases, the J end by 8 bases, with 20 bases between. Germline lookup yields CDR1 MNHNS and CDR2 SASEGT. This CDR3 reads CASRSGIPRRDEQFF. CDR3 sequence (DNA): TGTGCCAGCAGATCGGGAATCCCCAGACGCGATGAGCAGTTCTTC.

The chain recombines TRBV7-2 with TRBJ1-2; the match to TRBD1 covers 7 bases. With V trimmed by 1 base and J by 4 bases, 6 bases remained unmatched. The CDR3 totals 15 residues. Germline loops: CDR1 SGHTA, CDR2 FQGNSA. CDR3 DNA sequence: TGTGCCAGCAGCTTAGGTTCCCGGACAGGCTATGGCTACACCTTC. The encoded protein is CASSLGSRTGYGYTF.

The chain is built from TRBV7-9 and TRBJ1-4; perhaps TRBD1 as D (5 bases). Looked up from germline, CDR1 is SEHNR and CDR2 is FQNEAQ (reference sequence). This CDR3 contains 14 residues. V shed 3 bases and J shed 4 bases, with 9 bases lying between them. CDR3 sequence: CASSFGQNNEKLFF. CDR3 coding DNA: TGTGCCAGCAGCTTCGGACAAAATAATGAAAAACTGTTTTTT.

CDR3: CAWSVSAGAVAGNTIYF. The CDR3 DNA sequence: TGTGCCTGGAGTGTGTCGGCGGGCGCAGTTGCTGGAAACACCATATATTTT. The chain combines TRBV30 with TRBJ1-3, with D uncertain. V lost 0 bases and J 2 bases, leaving 17 bases between the germline ends. Looked up from germline, CDR1 is GTSNPN and CDR2 is SVGIG (reference sequence). This CDR3 contains 17 residues.

DNA of the CDR3: TGTGCCAGCAGTTACGTCCTCAATTCACCCCTCCACTTT. Its protein product is CASSYVLNSPLHF. This rearrangement joins TRBV6-5 to TRBJ1-6; no clear D gene. The V end was cut by 2 bases, the J end by 7 bases, with 6 bases between. Germline V gives CDR1 MNHEY, CDR2 SVGAGI. This CDR3 has 13 amino acids.

The V gene is TRBV5-6, the J gene TRBJ2-6, with D possibly matching TRBD1 (6 bases). Germline CDR1 and CDR2: SGHDT and YYEEEE. This CDR3 has 16 amino acids. Trimming pared 0 bases from V and 3 bases from J, leaving 10 bases between. CDR3 protein: CASSLAWGRGANVLTF. CDR3 bases: TGTGCCAGCAGCTTGGCGTGGGGGCGTGGGGCCAACGTCCTGACTTTC.

This clone was counted a few times. V is TRBV19 and J is TRBJ1-2, with D perhaps TRBD1 (6 bases). Germline-derived CDR1 and CDR2 are LNHDA and SQIVND (reference sequence). V was cut by 3 bases and J by 5 bases, with 19 bases left in between. This CDR3 contains 16 residues. This CDR3 is CASSMPGMTGGYGYTF. The CDR3 region has the DNA TGTGCCAGTAGTATGCCCGGGATGACAGGAGGATATGGCTACACCTTC.

This CDR3 is CASSWGTSGIHEQYF. The CDR3, as DNA: TGTGCCAGCAGTTGGGGGACTAGCGGGATCCACGAGCAGTACTTC. This chain uses TRBV2 with TRBJ2-7; 13 nucleotides line up with TRBD2. The junction had 6 bases not matched to a gene; V was cut back by 5 bases and J by 5 bases. The CDR3 has 15 residues. Germline V lookup: CDR1 SNHLY, CDR2 FYNNEI.

V and J are TRBV7-2 and TRBJ2-6; 8 bases are a match to TRBD1. The CDR3 runs 17 residues. CDR1 is SGHTA, CDR2 FQGNSA, per germline. V dropped 7 bases and J dropped 2; count of bases not matched to a gene: 10. CDR3 amino acids: CASTKDRGGPGANVLTF. The CDR3 nucleotides are TGTGCCAGCACCAAAGACAGGGGAGGACCTGGGGCCAACGTCCTGACTTTC.

This chain uses TRBV30 with TRBJ2-3; maybe TRBD1 (5 bases). Germline V lookup: CDR1 GTSNPN, CDR2 SVGIG (reference sequence). Trimming cost V 6 bases and J 6 bases, with 19 bases left between them. The CDR3 runs to 14 residues. The chain's CDR3 is CACTRTHGADTQYF. The CDR3 coding sequence is TGTGCCTGTACCCGTACACATGGGGCTGATACGCAGTATTTT.

This clone was detected only once. The rearrangement joins TRBV28 to TRBJ2-1; D gene uncertain. CDR1 and CDR2 from the germline V gene are MDHEN and SYDVKM. Trimming shortened V by 6 bases and J by 5 bases, and 5 bases separated the two germline ends. The CDR3 has 11 amino acids. DNA of the CDR3: TGTGCCAGCAGGGAGAACAATGAGCAGTTCTTC. Its translation: CASRENNEQFF.

The sample holds one count of this clone. The chain couples TRBV30 to TRBJ2-2; 10 bases are shared with TRBD2. The germline CDR1 and CDR2 sequences are GTSNPN and SVGIG (reference sequence). The CDR3 length is 15 residues. V shed 0 bases, J shed 6 bases, and the junction held 4 bases outside the gene matches. The CDR3 loop is CAWSVKLAGSGELFF. CDR3 nucleotides: TGTGCCTGGAGTGTTAAACTAGCGGGATCCGGGGAGCTGTTTTTT. The complete variable domain, with remaining parts taken from reference TRBV30 and TRBJ2-2, reads SQTIHQWPATLVQPVGSPLSLECTVEGTSNPNLYWYRQAAGRGLQLLFYSVGIGQISSEVPQNLSASRPQDRQFILSSKKLLLSDSGFYLCAWSVKLAGSGELFFGEGSRLTVL.

This sequence joins TRBV29-1 and TRBJ2-2; 11 bases are shared with TRBD1. This CDR3 comprises 14 residues. CDR1 and CDR2 (germline): SQVTM, ANQGSEA. After removal of 5 bases from V and 4 bases from J, the junction contained 3 bases not matched to a gene. CDR3 nucleotide sequence: TGCAGCGTTCGGGACAGGGGGATCACCGGGGAGCTGTTTTTT. This codes for CSVRDRGITGELFF.

This chain uses TRBV30 with TRBJ2-3; D ambiguous. The CDR3 covers 11 residues. Trimming stripped 4 bases from V and 6 bases from J, with 8 bases between. The V gene's germline CDR1 is GTSNPN and CDR2 SVGIG (reference sequence). For the CDR3, the DNA is TGTGCCTGGACGGGTCGGGATACGCAGTATTTT. It yields the protein CAWTGRDTQYF.

The chain combines TRBV29-1 with TRBJ1-5; D is uncertain. Trimming removed 4 bases from V and 7 bases from J, with 5 bases in between. CDR3 size: 10 residues. Germline values: CDR1 SQVTM, CDR2 ANQGSEA. The CDR3 is CSVVFQPQHF. DNA of the CDR3: TGCAGCGTTGTCTTCCAGCCCCAGCATTTT.

This chain links TRBV4-2 with TRBJ2-1; 7 bases line up with TRBD2. The CDR3 length is 17 residues. V trimming: 0 bases; J trimming: 0 bases; junction bases outside the gene matches: 5. Germline V gene data show CDR1 as LGHNA and CDR2 as YNFKEQ. The CDR3 loop reads CASSQDLAAVSYNEQFF. The DNA for the CDR3 is TGTGCCAGCAGCCAAGATCTAGCGGCGGTCTCCTACAATGAGCAGTTCTTC.

CDR3 bases: TGCAGCGTTTCGGGAGCGGGCTCCTACAATGAGCAGTTCTTC. It is translated as CSVSGAGSYNEQFF. This chain joins TRBV29-1 and TRBJ2-1, with D possibly matching TRBD2 (6 bases). Germline CDR1 is SQVTM and CDR2 is ANQGSEA. The CDR3 spans 14 residues. V dropped 5 bases and J dropped 0 bases, with 11 bases sitting between them.

This rearrangement joins TRBV11-3 to TRBJ2-5, with a tentative D call TRBD2 (7 bases). Trimming shortened V by 4 bases and J by 3 bases, and 15 bases separated the two germline ends. The CDR3 consists of 15 residues. Germline CDR1 reads SGHNT; CDR2 reads YENEEA. This chain's CDR3 is CASSSGGSLKETQYF. CDR3 DNA: TGTGCCAGCAGCTCGGGGGGCAGTTTAAAAGAGACCCAGTACTTC.

The rearrangement links TRBV18 to TRBJ1-1; 7 nucleotides agree with TRBD1. The CDR3 contains 15 residues. Looked up from germline, CDR1 is KGHSH and CDR2 is LQKENI. V was pared by 3 bases and J by 1 base, with 5 bases of the junction left unmatched. The CDR3 protein is CASSPRQGSNTEAFF. CDR3 DNA sequence: TGTGCCAGCTCACCTCGACAGGGATCGAACACTGAAGCTTTCTTT.

V gene TRBV19 combines with J gene TRBJ1-4, with 8 bases lining up with TRBD1. There are 15 residues in the CDR3. The junction had 9 bases not matched to a gene; V was cut back by 6 bases and J by 6 bases. The germline gives CDR1 LNHDA, CDR2 SQIVND (reference sequence). As DNA, the CDR3 is TGTGCCAGTAGAGACAGACAGGGGTCGCATGAAAAACTGTTTTTT. Its translation: CASRDRQGSHEKLFF.

This rearrangement joins TRBV19 to TRBJ2-7; 10 bases are a match to TRBD1. Germline V gene sequence: CDR1 LNHDA, CDR2 SQIVND (reference sequence). The length of the CDR3 is 16 residues. V gave up 1 base and J gave up 5 bases; unmatched junction bases: 8. The CDR3 sequence is CASSIAGRDRGDEQYF. In nucleotides, the CDR3 is TGTGCCAGTAGTATAGCCGGCCGGGACAGGGGCGACGAGCAGTACTTC.

CDR3 in amino acids: CASSQTQGTYEQYF. DNA of the CDR3: TGTGCCAGCAGTCAGACTCAGGGGACCTACGAGCAGTACTTC. The rearrangement joins TRBV6-5 to TRBJ2-7, with a tentative D call TRBD1 (6 bases). V shed 5 bases and J shed 2 bases, with 13 bases lying between them. Germline V CDR1 and CDR2: MNHEY, SVGAGI. The CDR3 totals 14 residues.